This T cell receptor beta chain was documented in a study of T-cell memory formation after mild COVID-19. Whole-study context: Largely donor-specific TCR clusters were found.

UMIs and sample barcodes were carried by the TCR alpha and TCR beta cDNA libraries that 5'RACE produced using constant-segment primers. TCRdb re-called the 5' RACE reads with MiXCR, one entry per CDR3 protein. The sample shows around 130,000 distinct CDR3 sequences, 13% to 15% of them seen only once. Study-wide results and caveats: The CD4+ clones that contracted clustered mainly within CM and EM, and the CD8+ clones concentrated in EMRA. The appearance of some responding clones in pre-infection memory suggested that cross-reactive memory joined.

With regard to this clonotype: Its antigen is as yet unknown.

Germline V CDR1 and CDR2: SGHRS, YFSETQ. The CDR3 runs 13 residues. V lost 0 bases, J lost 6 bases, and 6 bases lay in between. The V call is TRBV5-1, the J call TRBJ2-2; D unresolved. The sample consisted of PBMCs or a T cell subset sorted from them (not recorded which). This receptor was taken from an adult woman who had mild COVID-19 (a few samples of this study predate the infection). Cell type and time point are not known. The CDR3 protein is CASSLGWSGELFF. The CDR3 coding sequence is TGCGCCAGCAGCTTGGGTTGGTCCGGGGAGCTGTTTTTT.